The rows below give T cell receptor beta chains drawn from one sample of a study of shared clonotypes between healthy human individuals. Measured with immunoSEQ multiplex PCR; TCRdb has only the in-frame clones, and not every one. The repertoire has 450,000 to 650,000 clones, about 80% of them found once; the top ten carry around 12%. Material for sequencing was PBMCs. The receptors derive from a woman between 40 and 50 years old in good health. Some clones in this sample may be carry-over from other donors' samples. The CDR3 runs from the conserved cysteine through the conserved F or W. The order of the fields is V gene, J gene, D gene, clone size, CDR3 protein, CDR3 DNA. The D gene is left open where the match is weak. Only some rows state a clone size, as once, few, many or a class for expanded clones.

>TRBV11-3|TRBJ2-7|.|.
CASSSWLGDEQYF
TGTGCCAGCAGCTCCTGGCTTGGGGACGAGCAGTACTTC
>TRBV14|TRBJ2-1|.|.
CASSQDGWGEQFF
TGTGCCAGCAGCCAAGATGGCTGGGGTGAGCAGTTCTTC
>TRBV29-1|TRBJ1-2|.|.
CSVVQVYGYTF
TGCAGCGTTGTGCAGGTCTATGGCTACACCTTC
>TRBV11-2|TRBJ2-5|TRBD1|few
CASSPGTGVAQYF
TGTGCCAGCAGTCCCGGGACAGGGGTGGCCCAGTACTTC
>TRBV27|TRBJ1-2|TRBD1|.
CASSPRQGAYNGYTF
TGTGCCAGCAGTCCGCGACAGGGGGCCTATAATGGCTACACCTTC
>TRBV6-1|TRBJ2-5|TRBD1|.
CASRETVGQQETQYF
TGTGCCAGCAGAGAGACCGTGGGACAGCAAGAGACCCAGTACTTC
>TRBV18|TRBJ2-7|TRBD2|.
CASSPRLAADTYEQYF
TGTGCCAGCTCACCCAGACTAGCGGCTGACACTTACGAGCAGTACTTC
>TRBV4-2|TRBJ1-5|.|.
CASSQEVGGRGQPQHF
TGTGCCAGCAGCCAAGAAGTCGGGGGGCGAGGTCAGCCCCAGCATTTT
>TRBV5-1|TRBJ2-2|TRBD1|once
CASSSTGDQNTGELFF
TGCGCCAGCAGCTCGACAGGGGATCAGAACACCGGGGAGCTGTTTTTT
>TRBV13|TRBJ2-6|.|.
CASSLVTGTISGANVLTF
TGTGCCAGCAGCTTAGTGACGGGGACAATCTCTGGGGCCAACGTCCTGACTTTC
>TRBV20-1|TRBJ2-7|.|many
CSAPTAGPTSF
TGCAGTGCCCCTACGGCGGGACCAACGAGCTTC
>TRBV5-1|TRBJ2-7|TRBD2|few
CASSSGLAGVYEQYF
TGCGCCAGCAGCTCCGGACTAGCGGGAGTCTACGAGCAGTACTTC
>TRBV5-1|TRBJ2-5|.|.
CASSLGTEETQYF
TGCGCCAGCAGCTTGGGGACAGAGGAGACCCAGTACTTC
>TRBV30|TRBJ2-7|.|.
CAWKNSYEQYF
TGTGCCTGGAAAAACTCCTACGAGCAGTACTTC
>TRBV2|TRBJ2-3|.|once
CASSAAGLDTQYF
TGTGCCAGCAGTGCGGCGGGACTGGATACGCAGTATTTT
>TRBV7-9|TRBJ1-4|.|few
CASSQGTNEKLFF
TGTGCCAGCAGCCAGGGAACTAATGAAAAACTGTTTTTT
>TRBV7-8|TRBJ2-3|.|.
CASSFNSPDTQYF
TGTGCCAGCAGCTTTAATTCTCCAGATACGCAGTATTTT